This paragraph reports one TCR beta chain. The antigen remains unidentified. This entry comes from a study of T cell responses to AZD1222 COVID-19 vaccine. Overall study results and limits: Spike was spanned by vaccine-associated CD4 TCRs, with dominance at 160-218 and 743-854.

Assay used: immunoSEQ multiplex PCR; TCRdb lists only in-frame clones, some missing. Found here are 100,000 or so clones, around 87% of them singletons; the top ten hold 4% to 5%. The junction had 14 bases not matched to a gene; V was cut back by 5 bases and J by 10 bases. This CDR3 is 15 amino acids long. The germline V gene encodes CDR1 MNHEY and CDR2 SVGAGI. This sequence joins TRBV6-5 and TRBJ2-1; 7 bases fit TRBD2. This TCR was recovered from an adult in good health. The sequences come from peripheral blood, collected on day 0 of MenACWY control vaccination. CDR3 coding DNA: TGTGCCAGCAGTCCAACTAGCCCCGAAGCGGGGGAGCAGTTCTTC. Its translation is CASSPTSPEAGEQFF.